A selection of T cell receptor beta chains follows, all from one sample in a study of cytomegalovirus exposure and HLA in healthy donors. Assay used: immunoSEQ multiplex PCR; TCRdb lists only in-frame clones, some missing. Recorded for this sample: 25,000 to 35,000 clones. Sequenced material: PBMCs. Receptor source: a woman between 40 and 50 years old in good health and CMV-seropositive. Both conserved end residues are part of each CDR3. The D gene is left open where the match is weak. Some rows have no size entry. The others give once, few or many, or a class for an expanded clone.

TRBV27	NA	TRBJ2-7	NA	TGTGCCAGCAGTAGCCCCTGGGGCCACGAGCAGTACTTC	CASSSPWGHEQYF
TRBV7-9	NA	TRBJ2-7	NA	TGTGCCAGCAGCTTGGAGAATCACGAGCAGTACTTC	CASSLENHEQYF
TRBV4-3	NA	TRBJ2-1	NA	TGCGCCAGCAGCCAAGAAGAGGGAGGTGGCTGGAATGAGCAGTTCTTC	CASSQEEGGGWNEQFF
TRBV7-3	NA	TRBJ2-2	TRBD1	TGTGCCAGCAGTTCCCGACAGGGGGCTCCCGGGGAGCTGTTTTTT	CASSSRQGAPGELFF
TRBV7-6	NA	TRBJ1-2	TRBD1	TGTGCCAGCAGCTTAGTGACAGGGGGCGGCTATGGCTACACCTTC	CASSLVTGGGYGYTF
TRBV7-6	NA	TRBJ2-5	TRBD2	TGTGCCAGCAGCATGGGACTAGCGGGAGAGGAGACCCAGTACTTC	CASSMGLAGEETQYF
TRBV4-1	NA	TRBJ2-2	NA	TGCGCCAGCAGCCAAGGCCCCGGACAGCGGACCGGGGAGCTGTTTTTT	CASSQGPGQRTGELFF
TRBV2	NA	TRBJ2-3	NA	TGTGCCAGCAGCAAGGGACTCGCTTACACAGATACGCAGTATTTT	CASSKGLAYTDTQYF
TRBV28	NA	TRBJ1-1	NA	TGTGCCAGCAGTTTATCAAGGGGTGGGGACACTGAAGCTTTCTTT	CASSLSRGGDTEAFF
TRBV2	NA	TRBJ2-1	TRBD2	TGTGCCAGCAGAGCGGACGGGGGGAATGAGCAGTTCTTC	CASRADGGNEQFF
TRBV10-2	NA	TRBJ2-1	TRBD2	TGCGCCAGCAGAATAGCGGGAGGGTATAATGAGCAGTTCTTC	CASRIAGGYNEQFF
TRBV30	NA	TRBJ2-5	TRBD1	TGTGCCTGGAGTGGCGTAGGGGGCTTAGGGGGGACCCAGTACTTC	CAWSGVGGLGGTQYF
TRBV9	NA	TRBJ2-7	NA	TGTGCCAGCAGCGTAGGTGCCGGACTGGGTGCCAACGAGCAGTACTTC	CASSVGAGLGANEQYF
TRBV4-2	NA	TRBJ1-1	NA	TGTGCCAGCAGCCAAGTCTTCGGGGTGTCGAACACTGAAGCTTTCTTT	CASSQVFGVSNTEAFF
TRBV7-2	NA	TRBJ2-5	NA	TGTGCCAGCAGCTTAGGAGCCGCGGAGACCCAGTACTTC	CASSLGAAETQYF
TRBV5-1	NA	TRBJ2-7	TRBD2	TGCGCCAGCAGCTTGGATCCCGGGGGGACCTACGAGCAGTACTTC	CASSLDPGGTYEQYF
TRBV9	NA	TRBJ2-3	NA	TGTGCCAGCAGCGGCCTTGGGAGCCATACGCAGTATTTT	CASSGLGSHTQYF
TRBV7-3	NA	TRBJ2-3	TRBD1	TGTGCCAGCAGCTTAGAGGGGGCCACAGATACGCAGTATTTT	CASSLEGATDTQYF
TRBV9	NA	TRBJ1-2	NA	TGTGCCAGCAGCAGTCCCCCCCGGGGCTACACCTTC	CASSSPPRGYTF
TRBV7-8	NA	TRBJ1-2	TRBD1	TGTGCCAGCAGACCGACCGACAGGGCCCATGGCTACACCTTC	CASRPTDRAHGYTF
TRBV30	NA	TRBJ2-7	TRBD2	TGTGCCTGGAGACGGTCGGCTAGCGGGAGGGCCGGGCGTCACGAGCAGTACTTC	CAWRRSASGRAGRHEQYF
TRBV18	NA	TRBJ2-5	TRBD2	TGTGCCAGCAAAGGGACTAGCGGGAACAAAGAGACCCAGTACTTC	CASKGTSGNKETQYF
TRBV30	NA	TRBJ1-2	TRBD1	TGTGCCTGGAGTCGGACAGGGAACGTGGGAGACTATGGCTACACCTTC	CAWSRTGNVGDYGYTF
TRBV19	NA	TRBJ1-2	TRBD1	TGTGCCAGTAGTATAGTGTCAGGGGGCTATGGCTACACCTTC	CASSIVSGGYGYTF
TRBV7-3	NA	TRBJ2-3	TRBD2	TGTGCCAGCAGCCCCGGGACTAGCGTTTTCACAGATACGCAGTATTTT	CASSPGTSVFTDTQYF
TRBV7-9	NA	TRBJ1-1	TRBD1	TGTGCCATCCTTACCCGAAAGGGGACAGGACGTGGGAACACTGAAGCTTTCTTT	CAILTRKGTGRGNTEAFF
TRBV18	NA	TRBJ2-7	TRBD2	TGTGCCAGCTCACCAGAAGCGGGACGGCCCTACGAGCAGTACTTC	CASSPEAGRPYEQYF
TRBV4-2	NA	TRBJ2-7	TRBD2	TGTGCCAGCAGCCAAAGGCGGGAGTACTACGAGCAGTACTTC	CASSQRREYYEQYF
TRBV10-3	NA	TRBJ1-5	NA	TGTGCCATCAGTGCGGGACAACAGGGTCAGCCCCAGCATTTT	CAISAGQQGQPQHF
TRBV30	NA	TRBJ2-3	NA	TGTGCCTGGAGGGTAGGAGGGTATAGTGGTACAGATACGCAGTATTTT	CAWRVGGYSGTDTQYF
TRBV7-2	NA	TRBJ2-5	TRBD1	TGTGCCAGCAGCTTAGAGGACAGGGGGCAAGAGACCCAGTACTTC	CASSLEDRGQETQYF
TRBV29-1	NA	TRBJ2-1	TRBD1	TGCAGCGCCGCAGACAGGGGGCGACACAATGAGCAGTTCTTC	CSAADRGRHNEQFF
TRBV25-1	NA	TRBJ2-5	NA	TGTGCCAGCAGTGTTTCGATCCTCAGGGAGACCCAGTACTTC	CASSVSILRETQYF
TRBV19	NA	TRBJ1-3	NA	TGTGCCAGTAGTAGACAGGTAGCTGGCACCATATATTTT	CASSRQVAGTIYF
TRBV29-1	NA	TRBJ2-3	TRBD1	TGCAGCGTTGAAGGGGACAGGAGAGGCACAGATACGCAGTATTTT	CSVEGDRRGTDTQYF
TRBV5-4	NA	TRBJ2-3	TRBD1	TGTGCCAGCAGCTTGGATATCGGGCAGGGGGCAGATACGCAGTATTTT	CASSLDIGQGADTQYF
TRBV25-1	NA	TRBJ2-7	NA	TGTGCCAGCAGTGGAGGGGGCGGGAGGCATCACGAGCAGTACTTC	CASSGGGGRHHEQYF
TRBV19	NA	TRBJ1-5	NA	TGTGCCAGTAGTATCCCAGGGTATAAGCGCAATCAGCCCCAGCATTTT	CASSIPGYKRNQPQHF
TRBV18	NA	TRBJ2-1	NA	TGTGCCAGCTCACCACCGACAGGCGGGTACAATGAGCAGTTCTTC	CASSPPTGGYNEQFF
TRBV5-1	NA	TRBJ1-4	TRBD1	TGCGCCAGCAGGTCCGGGACAGGGGGGGTTGAGAATGAAAAACTGTTTTTT	CASRSGTGGVENEKLFF
TRBV6-5	NA	TRBJ2-3	TRBD2	TGTGCCAGCGGGAGGGCAGATACGCAGTATTTT	CASGRADTQYF
TRBV5-4	NA	TRBJ2-5	TRBD2	TGCGCCAGCAGCCAAGGGTCTAGCGGGGAGACCCAGTACTTC	CASSQGSSGETQYF
TRBV28	NA	TRBJ2-7	TRBD2	TGTGCCAGCAGCGTTCTAGCGGTCGCCTACGAGCAGTACTTC	CASSVLAVAYEQYF
TRBV18	NA	TRBJ1-1	NA	TGTGCCAGCTCACCAAGCCCGGAGGACACTGAAGCTTTCTTT	CASSPSPEDTEAFF
TRBV5-1	NA	TRBJ1-1	NA	TGCGCCAGCAGCAGAACGACAGGAGTTAACACTGAAGCTTTCTTT	CASSRTTGVNTEAFF
TRBV18	NA	TRBJ2-2	TRBD2	TGTGCCAGCTCACCACGACTAGCGGGAGGTATAAACACCGGGGAGCTGTTTTTT	CASSPRLAGGINTGELFF
TRBV11-2	NA	TRBJ1-1	NA	TGTGCCAGCAGCGTCTACAGGGAGATGAACACTGAAGCTTTCTTT	CASSVYREMNTEAFF
TRBV4-3	NA	TRBJ1-2	NA	TGCGCCAGCAGCCCGTCTCGGGGGTGGGACTATGGCTACACCTTC	CASSPSRGWDYGYTF
TRBV27	medium-sized	TRBJ2-1	NA	TGTGCCAGCAGTTGGTCAAGGGGCGATGAGCAGTTCTTC	CASSWSRGDEQFF
TRBV11-2	NA	TRBJ2-3	NA	TGTGCCAGCAGGAGCGGTAGCGGCCTTGGTACGCAGTATTTT	CASRSGSGLGTQYF
TRBV4-2	NA	TRBJ2-3	TRBD2	TGTGCCAGCAGCCAAGCCGGGAGGGTATCAGATACGCAGTATTTT	CASSQAGRVSDTQYF